These T cell receptor beta chains were read from a single sample in a study of shared clonotypes between healthy human individuals. Only in-frame clones appear in the TCRdb table, and some are missing; sequencing was by immunoSEQ multiplex PCR. The table has some 1,600,000 clones, 95% to 99% seen once. The sample consisted of naive CD4+ T cells sorted from blood. The receptors derive from a young man in good health. Both conserved end residues are part of each CDR3. The D gene is left open where the match is weak. Size tells how often a clone was seen (once, few, many) or the class of an expanded clone, and some rows leave it out.

v_gene: TRBV2
j_gene: TRBJ1-5
abundance: .
d_gene: TRBD1
CDR3aa: CASSGGTGGNQPQHF
CDR3nt: TGTGCCAGCAGTGGCGGGACAGGGGGTAATCAGCCCCAGCATTTT

v_gene: TRBV7-3
j_gene: TRBJ2-3
abundance: .
d_gene: TRBD2
CDR3aa: CASSSSRGGHTQYF
CDR3nt: TGTGCCAGCAGCTCCAGTCGGGGAGGGCATACGCAGTATTTT

v_gene: TRBV28
j_gene: TRBJ2-1
abundance: .
d_gene: .
CDR3aa: CASIAAYEQFF
CDR3nt: TGTGCCAGCATAGCGGCATATGAGCAGTTCTTC

v_gene: TRBV18
j_gene: TRBJ1-2
abundance: once
d_gene: TRBD1
CDR3aa: CASSSDRDYGYTF
CDR3nt: TGTGCCAGCTCATCCGACAGGGACTATGGCTACACCTTC

v_gene: TRBV10-2
j_gene: TRBJ2-4
abundance: once
d_gene: .
CDR3aa: CASSESTAGESKNIQYF
CDR3nt: TGCGCCAGCAGTGAGTCGACGGCGGGCGAGTCCAAAAACATTCAGTACTTC

v_gene: TRBV7-8
j_gene: TRBJ1-5
abundance: .
d_gene: .
CDR3aa: CASSLARLENQPQHF
CDR3nt: TGTGCCAGCAGCTTAGCGCGGCTGGAGAATCAGCCCCAGCATTTT

v_gene: TRBV18
j_gene: TRBJ2-7
abundance: .
d_gene: .
CDR3aa: CASSHQPYEQYF
CDR3nt: TGTGCCAGCTCACACCAACCTTACGAGCAGTACTTC

v_gene: TRBV6-5
j_gene: TRBJ2-7
abundance: once
d_gene: TRBD2
CDR3aa: CASSLGTSGSYEQYF
CDR3nt: TGTGCCAGCAGCCTCGGGACTAGCGGTTCCTACGAGCAGTACTTC

v_gene: TRBV5-1
j_gene: TRBJ2-1
abundance: .
d_gene: TRBD2
CDR3aa: CASSLDPTSGFNEQFF
CDR3nt: TGCGCCAGCAGCTTGGACCCGACTAGCGGGTTCAATGAGCAGTTCTTC

v_gene: TRBV10-1
j_gene: TRBJ2-2
abundance: .
d_gene: .
CDR3aa: CASKNGNTGELFF
CDR3nt: TGCGCCAGCAAGAACGGGAACACCGGGGAGCTGTTTTTT

v_gene: TRBV5-1
j_gene: TRBJ1-2
abundance: .
d_gene: .
CDR3aa: CASSLVAGANGYTF
CDR3nt: TGCGCCAGCAGCTTGGTAGCAGGGGCTAATGGCTACACCTTC

v_gene: TRBV5-5
j_gene: TRBJ2-2
abundance: .
d_gene: TRBD2
CDR3aa: CASSPTLAGGLGELFF
CDR3nt: TGTGCCAGCAGCCCCACTCTAGCGGGAGGGCTCGGGGAGCTGTTTTTT

v_gene: TRBV5-1
j_gene: TRBJ2-2
abundance: .
d_gene: TRBD1
CDR3aa: CASSSTRTGNTGELFF
CDR3nt: TGCGCCAGCAGCTCTACAAGGACAGGGAACACCGGGGAGCTGTTTTTT

v_gene: TRBV6-6
j_gene: TRBJ2-1
abundance: .
d_gene: .
CDR3aa: CASSTIDRGNEQFF
CDR3nt: TGTGCCAGCAGTACCATCGACCGGGGCAATGAGCAGTTCTTC

v_gene: TRBV5-5
j_gene: TRBJ2-5
abundance: .
d_gene: TRBD1
CDR3aa: CASSVTGKETQYF
CDR3nt: TGTGCCAGCAGCGTGACAGGGAAGGAGACCCAGTACTTC

v_gene: TRBV7-8
j_gene: TRBJ1-4
abundance: once
d_gene: TRBD1
CDR3aa: CASIPTFWTGGTNEKLFF
CDR3nt: TGTGCCAGCATTCCCACATTTTGGACAGGGGGAACTAATGAAAAACTGTTTTTT

v_gene: TRBV4-2
j_gene: TRBJ2-1
abundance: .
d_gene: .
CDR3aa: CASSQVARESSTHNEQFF
CDR3nt: TGTGCCAGCAGCCAAGTCGCTAGGGAATCTTCAACACACAATGAGCAGTTCTTC

v_gene: TRBV7-2
j_gene: TRBJ2-5
abundance: .
d_gene: TRBD2
CDR3aa: CASRLARRVETQYF
CDR3nt: TGTGCCAGCCGACTAGCGAGGAGGGTCGAGACCCAGTACTTC

v_gene: TRBV7-2
j_gene: TRBJ2-3
abundance: .
d_gene: .
CDR3aa: CASSFSDTQYF
CDR3nt: TGTGCCAGCAGCTTCTCAGATACGCAGTATTTT

v_gene: TRBV25-1
j_gene: TRBJ2-7
abundance: .
d_gene: TRBD1
CDR3aa: CASSEPGDREGYEQYF
CDR3nt: TGTGCCAGCAGTGAACCTGGGGACAGGGAAGGGTACGAGCAGTACTTC

v_gene: TRBV7-3
j_gene: TRBJ2-7
abundance: .
d_gene: .
CDR3aa: CASSLISSYEQYF
CDR3nt: TGTGCCAGCAGCTTAATTAGCTCCTACGAGCAGTACTTC

v_gene: TRBV2
j_gene: TRBJ2-7
abundance: .
d_gene: TRBD2
CDR3aa: CASELAGGPNEQYF
CDR3nt: TGTGCCAGCGAGCTAGCGGGAGGGCCCAACGAGCAGTACTTC

v_gene: TRBV6-5
j_gene: TRBJ2-7
abundance: .
d_gene: .
CDR3aa: CASSYRPLGFNEQYF
CDR3nt: TGTGCCAGCAGTTACCGACCCCTGGGATTTAACGAGCAGTACTTC

v_gene: TRBV6-1
j_gene: TRBJ1-1
abundance: .
d_gene: TRBD1
CDR3aa: CASSGNRGRDAFF
CDR3nt: TGTGCCAGCAGTGGGAACAGGGGCAGGGATGCTTTCTTT

v_gene: TRBV29-1
j_gene: TRBJ1-2
abundance: .
d_gene: TRBD1
CDR3aa: CSTTGGEYYGYTF
CDR3nt: TGCAGCACAACAGGGGGCGAATACTATGGCTACACCTTC

v_gene: TRBV10-3
j_gene: TRBJ1-3
abundance: .
d_gene: .
CDR3aa: CATGPYSGNTIYF
CDR3nt: TGTGCCACTGGACCGTACTCTGGAAACACCATATATTTT

v_gene: TRBV7-6
j_gene: TRBJ2-3
abundance: .
d_gene: .
CDR3aa: CASSLGSRGATDTQYF
CDR3nt: TGTGCCAGCAGCTTAGGTTCTCGCGGTGCCACAGATACGCAGTATTTT

v_gene: TRBV19
j_gene: TRBJ2-7
abundance: .
d_gene: TRBD2
CDR3aa: CASSTQAGAAYEQYF
CDR3nt: TGTGCCAGTAGTACCCAAGCGGGAGCAGCCTACGAGCAGTACTTC

v_gene: TRBV7-2
j_gene: TRBJ2-7
abundance: .
d_gene: TRBD2
CDR3aa: CASRGLAGYEQYF
CDR3nt: TGTGCCAGCAGAGGACTAGCGGGATACGAGCAGTACTTC

v_gene: TRBV5-1
j_gene: TRBJ2-3
abundance: .
d_gene: TRBD2
CDR3aa: CASSFGLAGGATDTQYF
CDR3nt: TGCGCCAGCAGCTTCGGACTAGCGGGAGGCGCCACAGATACGCAGTATTTT

v_gene: TRBV2
j_gene: TRBJ2-7
abundance: .
d_gene: TRBD2
CDR3aa: CASSVGLAGVYEQYF
CDR3nt: TGTGCCAGCAGTGTCGGACTAGCGGGAGTATACGAGCAGTACTTC

v_gene: TRBV28
j_gene: TRBJ2-3
abundance: .
d_gene: TRBD2
CDR3aa: CASRAGKRDTDTQYF
CDR3nt: TGTGCCAGCAGGGCCGGGAAGCGGGACACAGATACGCAGTATTTT

v_gene: TRBV27
j_gene: TRBJ2-6
abundance: .
d_gene: .
CDR3aa: CASSLVAGSGANVLTF
CDR3nt: TGTGCCAGCAGTTTAGTTGCCGGCTCTGGGGCCAACGTCCTGACTTTC

v_gene: TRBV5-1
j_gene: TRBJ1-3
abundance: .
d_gene: .
CDR3aa: CASTSLPGNTIYF
CDR3nt: TGCGCCAGCACCTCTTTACCTGGAAACACCATATATTTT

v_gene: TRBV27
j_gene: TRBJ2-3
abundance: .
d_gene: TRBD2
CDR3aa: CASSLWERGQSTDTQYF
CDR3nt: TGTGCCAGCAGTTTATGGGAGCGGGGGCAAAGCACAGATACGCAGTATTTT

v_gene: TRBV5-4
j_gene: TRBJ2-1
abundance: .
d_gene: .
CDR3aa: CASSFWDGYDNEQFF
CDR3nt: TGTGCCAGCAGCTTTTGGGACGGATACGACAATGAGCAGTTCTTC

v_gene: TRBV28
j_gene: TRBJ2-7
abundance: .
d_gene: TRBD2
CDR3aa: CASSEGTSGSLYEQYF
CDR3nt: TGTGCCAGCAGTGAAGGGACTAGCGGGAGTTTATACGAGCAGTACTTC

v_gene: TRBV20-1
j_gene: TRBJ2-7
abundance: once
d_gene: .
CDR3aa: CRAPRDNEQYF
CDR3nt: TGCAGGGCCCCTAGGGACAACGAGCAGTACTTC

v_gene: TRBV18
j_gene: TRBJ1-2
abundance: .
d_gene: TRBD1
CDR3aa: CASSPGQGTYGGYTF
CDR3nt: TGTGCCAGCTCACCAGGACAGGGTACCTATGGAGGCTACACCTTC

v_gene: TRBV28
j_gene: TRBJ2-7
abundance: .
d_gene: .
CDR3aa: CASSLSPGAGAYEQYF
CDR3nt: TGTGCCAGCAGTTTATCGCCGGGGGCCGGGGCCTACGAGCAGTACTTC

v_gene: TRBV15
j_gene: TRBJ2-1
abundance: .
d_gene: .
CDR3aa: CATSRGKQGLREQFF
CDR3nt: TGTGCCACCAGCAGGGGGAAACAGGGTCTAAGGGAGCAGTTCTTC

v_gene: TRBV18
j_gene: TRBJ2-7
abundance: .
d_gene: .
CDR3aa: CASSPLVERHYEQYF
CDR3nt: TGTGCCAGCTCACCATTGGTGGAAAGACACTACGAGCAGTACTTC

v_gene: TRBV9
j_gene: TRBJ2-5
abundance: .
d_gene: TRBD1
CDR3aa: CASSVVGQQETQYF
CDR3nt: TGTGCCAGCAGCGTAGTGGGACAGCAAGAGACCCAGTACTTC

v_gene: TRBV7-8
j_gene: TRBJ2-5
abundance: .
d_gene: .
CDR3aa: CASSLRGGTQYF
CDR3nt: TGTGCCAGCAGCTTAAGAGGTGGGACCCAGTACTTC

v_gene: TRBV19
j_gene: TRBJ1-3
abundance: .
d_gene: .
CDR3aa: CASSIGRESSGNTIYF
CDR3nt: TGTGCCAGTAGTATCGGCAGGGAAAGCTCTGGAAACACCATATATTTT

v_gene: TRBV5-6
j_gene: TRBJ2-1
abundance: once
d_gene: .
CDR3aa: CASLNWRASYNEQFF
CDR3nt: TGTGCCAGCTTAAACTGGAGGGCCTCCTACAATGAGCAGTTCTTC

v_gene: TRBV6-5
j_gene: TRBJ2-7
abundance: .
d_gene: .
CDR3aa: CASTRTSTSYEQYF
CDR3nt: TGTGCCAGCACTCGGACCTCAACCTCCTACGAGCAGTACTTC

v_gene: TRBV19
j_gene: TRBJ2-1
abundance: .
d_gene: TRBD2
CDR3aa: CASSPWGGTSGNEQFF
CDR3nt: TGTGCCAGTAGTCCATGGGGCGGGACTAGCGGGAATGAGCAGTTCTTC

v_gene: TRBV28
j_gene: TRBJ2-7
abundance: .
d_gene: .
CDR3aa: CASSPYSQIPESEQYF
CDR3nt: TGTGCCAGCAGCCCCTACTCACAGATACCAGAGTCCGAGCAGTACTTC

v_gene: TRBV9
j_gene: TRBJ2-1
abundance: .
d_gene: .
CDR3aa: CASSVDSSYNEQFF
CDR3nt: TGTGCCAGCAGCGTGGACAGCTCCTACAATGAGCAGTTCTTC

v_gene: TRBV7-8
j_gene: TRBJ2-5
abundance: .
d_gene: .
CDR3aa: CASSITPGASLLEETQYF
CDR3nt: TGTGCCAGCAGCATCACCCCGGGGGCCTCCCTCTTGGAAGAGACCCAGTACTTC

v_gene: TRBV6-5
j_gene: TRBJ2-3
abundance: .
d_gene: .
CDR3aa: CASSFVGPQGTQYF
CDR3nt: TGTGCCAGCAGTTTCGTCGGTCCGCAGGGCACGCAGTATTTT

v_gene: TRBV7-9
j_gene: TRBJ2-1
abundance: .
d_gene: TRBD2
CDR3aa: CASSFGLAGGQTYNEQFF
CDR3nt: TGTGCCAGCAGCTTTGGCCTAGCGGGAGGGCAGACCTACAATGAGCAGTTCTTC

v_gene: TRBV5-1
j_gene: TRBJ2-6
abundance: .
d_gene: .
CDR3aa: CASSNQGTSSGANVLTF
CDR3nt: TGCGCCAGCAGCAACCAGGGAACGAGCTCTGGGGCCAACGTCCTGACTTTC

v_gene: TRBV28
j_gene: TRBJ1-4
abundance: .
d_gene: TRBD1
CDR3aa: CASTGTGGEKLFF
CDR3nt: TGTGCCAGCACCGGGACAGGGGGTGAAAAACTGTTTTTT

v_gene: TRBV18
j_gene: TRBJ1-1
abundance: .
d_gene: .
CDR3aa: CASSPRTTGMNTEAFF
CDR3nt: TGTGCCAGCTCACCACGAACTACAGGGATGAACACTGAAGCTTTCTTT